The next 29 T cell receptor beta chains were all read from a single sample in a study of CD8 T cells in ankylosing spondylitis. Findings and caveats of the study: Several highly homologous variants made up a TCR beta motif, and this motif appeared characteristic of ankylosing spondylitis blood.

TCRdb reprocessed the 5' RACE reads via MiXCR and lists one record per CDR3 protein. This table has hundreds of thousands of distinct CDR3 sequences, over 15% appearing once. Antigens of these TCRs are unknown. The specimen sequenced was blood, either unsorted or a sorted T cell fraction (not recorded which). The receptors were sampled from a male donor with ankylosing spondylitis.

The chain carries TRBV7-9 and TRBJ1-3, with a weak D call TRBD1 (6 bases). With 5 bases removed from V and 4 bases from J, the gap between germline ends came to 18 bases. This CDR3 contains 16 residues. The germline V gene encodes CDR1 SEHNR and CDR2 FQNEAQ (reference sequence). CDR3 in amino acids: CASSPSRTAIGNTIYF. The CDR3 DNA is TGTGCCAGCAGCCCCTCAAGGACAGCTATCGGAAACACCATATATTTT.

The V and J genes are TRBV20-1 and TRBJ1-1; 7 bases are shared with TRBD1. The CDR3 extends over 15 amino acids. Trimming cost V 3 bases and J 5 bases; bases outside gene matches: 12. Germline V gives CDR1 DFQATT, CDR2 SNEGSKA (reference sequence). The CDR3 sequence is CSASRGDTLSTEAFF. In nucleotides, the CDR3 is TGCAGTGCTAGCAGGGGGGACACCCTTTCAACTGAAGCTTTCTTT.

This clonotype was observed a handful of times. The chain recombines TRBV20-1 with TRBJ2-3; 9 bases line up with TRBD1. Germline V gene sequence: CDR1 DFQATT, CDR2 SNEGSKA (reference sequence). This CDR3 comprises 13 residues. With V trimmed by 5 bases and J by 6 bases, 6 bases remained unmatched. The CDR3 loop is CSASQGAGDTQYF. In DNA, the CDR3 is TGCAGTGCTTCACAGGGGGCGGGTGATACGCAGTATTTT.

The chain joins TRBV7-2 to TRBJ1-6; no clear D. The CDR3 has 12 residues. V was cut by 2 bases and J by 14 bases, with 10 bases left in between. Germline V gene data show CDR1 as SGHTA and CDR2 as FQGNSA. CDR3: CASSLYGSALHF. CDR3 in DNA: TGTGCCAGCAGCTTATACGGTTCGGCCCTCCACTTT.

This clonotype was observed a few times. J is TRBJ1-2 and V is TRBV20-1; 9 nucleotides agree with TRBD1. The CDR3 runs to 15 residues. V shed 3 bases, J shed 4 bases, and the junction held 9 bases outside the gene matches. Germline CDR1 reads DFQATT; CDR2 reads SNEGSKA (reference sequence). CDR3 sequence: CSARGGDRDTYGYTF. As DNA, the CDR3 is TGCAGTGCTAGGGGGGGGGACAGGGACACCTATGGCTACACCTTC.

The chain couples TRBV20-1 to TRBJ1-4; D is uncertain. The CDR3 loop spans 16 amino acids. V was cut by 0 bases and J by 7 bases, with 18 bases left in between. The V gene's germline CDR1 is DFQATT and CDR2 SNEGSKA (reference sequence). CDR3 coding DNA: TGCAGTGCTAGAGATGCCCGAGACCCACGGGGTGAAAAACTGTTTTTT. It codes for CSARDARDPRGEKLFF.

The J gene is TRBJ2-7, the V gene TRBV24-1, with 8 bases aligning to TRBD2. The CDR3 has 16 residues. Germline CDR1 is KGHDR and CDR2 is SFDVKD. Germline trimming cut 4 bases from V and 3 bases from J; bases unmatched to any gene: 10. The CDR3 protein is CATSESGGGGLYEQYF. CDR3 sequence (DNA): TGTGCCACCAGTGAATCCGGGGGGGGAGGCCTCTACGAGCAGTACTTC.

This clonotype was observed a few times. Its ends do not fully match the called genes, so a read error is possible. The J gene is TRBJ2-1, the V gene TRBV7-7; D gene uncertain. The CDR3 runs to 13 residues. The germline CDR1 and CDR2 sequences are SSHAT and FNYEAQ (reference sequence). In nucleotides, the CDR3 is TGTGCTAGCAGCTTAGTGGGGAACAATGAGCAGTTCTTC. Protein: CASSLVGNNEQFF. The whole variable domain, filled in from reference TRBV7-7 and TRBJ2-1, reads GAGVSQSPRYKVTKRGQDVTLRCDPISSHATLYWYQQALGQGPEFLTYFNYEAQPDKSGLPSDRFSAERPEGSISTLTIQRTEQRDSAMYRCASSLVGNNEQFFGPGTRLTVL.

There are a few counts of this clonotype. The rearrangement links TRBV2 to TRBJ1-5; 8 bases agree with TRBD1. Looked up from germline, CDR1 is SNHLY and CDR2 is FYNNEI. This CDR3 spans 14 amino acids. V dropped 6 bases and J dropped 1; count of bases not matched to a gene: 2. The CDR3 nucleotides read TGTGCCAGCAGATACAGGGGGAGCAATCAGCCCCAGCATTTT. Amino acid sequence: CASRYRGSNQPQHF. Drawing the rest from reference TRBV2 and TRBJ1-5, the complete variable domain is EPEVTQTPSHQVTQMGQEVILRCVPISNHLYFYWYRQILGQKVEFLVSFYNNEISEKSEIFDDQFSVERPDGSNFTLKIRSTKLEDSAMYFCASRYRGSNQPQHFGDGTRLSIL.

This chain connects TRBV12-3 or TRBV12-4 to TRBJ2-3; D ambiguous. The CDR3 runs 11 residues. V shed 7 bases and J shed 7 bases, with 9 bases lying between them. In nucleotides, the CDR3 is TGTGCCAGCAAAGTCGGGTATACGCAGTATTTT. Translating it yields CASKVGYTQYF.

This clonotype was seen repeatedly, ten times or more. The rearrangement uses TRBV7-2 and TRBJ1-4; 12 nucleotides line up with TRBD1. The CDR3 runs to 14 residues. With V trimmed by 5 bases and J by 7 bases, 2 bases remained unmatched. Per the germline V gene, CDR1 is SGHTA and CDR2 is FQGNSA. CDR3 sequence (DNA): TGTGCCAGCAGCAGGGACAGGGGGCTTGAAAAACTGTTTTTT. Amino acids: CASSRDRGLEKLFF.

The rearrangement joins TRBV6-1 to TRBJ2-1; D tentatively fits TRBD1 or TRBD2 (5 bases each). From germline, CDR1 is MNHNS and CDR2 SASEGT. V lost 5 bases to trimming and J lost 2 bases, with 13 bases between them. This CDR3 has 15 amino acids. CDR3 sequence reads: CASSTGTLAYNEQFF. DNA for the CDR3: TGTGCCAGCAGTACCGGGACCCTGGCCTACAATGAGCAGTTCTTC.

The chain recombines TRBV12-3 or TRBV12-4 with TRBJ1-3, with D uncertain. Trimming cost V 6 bases and J 6 bases, with 18 bases left between them. The CDR3 is made up of 15 amino acids. CDR3 bases: TGTGCCAGCAGGTCTGGTCCGGAGGGCCTAAACACCATATATTTT. Protein product: CASRSGPEGLNTIYF.

This rearrangement joins TRBV24-1 to TRBJ2-3; 11 bases match TRBD1. The germline V gene has CDR1 KGHDR and CDR2 SFDVKD. This CDR3 comprises 13 residues. After removal of 10 bases from V and 4 bases from J, the junction contained 3 bases not matched to a gene. This CDR3 is CATGQGAADTQYF. CDR3 nucleotides: TGTGCCACTGGACAGGGGGCGGCAGATACGCAGTATTTT.

The genes are TRBV19 and TRBJ1-5; D may be TRBD1 (6 bases). V was trimmed by 0 bases and J by 11 bases, leaving 17 bases between them. The germline V gene encodes CDR1 LNHDA and CDR2 SQIVND (reference sequence). The CDR3 covers 15 residues. The CDR3 coding sequence is TGTGCCAGTAGTATAGAAAGCCGAGGACAGTCAGCCCAGCATTTT. This encodes CASSIESRGQSAQHF.

CDR3 sequence (DNA): TGTGCCAGTAGTCTTCAGGTCCGCGATCGGGAGCAGTACTTC. This codes for CASSLQVRDREQYF. This chain connects TRBV19 to TRBJ2-7; D ambiguous. This CDR3 is built from 14 residues. Trimming took 5 bases from V and 7 from J, leaving 18 bases between them. CDR1 is LNHDA, CDR2 SQIVND, per germline (reference sequence).

The table lists this clonotype with many counts. The J gene is TRBJ1-5, the V gene TRBV28; no clear D. Deletions cut 3 bases from V and 2 bases from J, with 8 bases between. The germline gives CDR1 MDHEN, CDR2 SYDVKM. The CDR3 contains 14 residues. CDR3 coding DNA: TGTGCCAGCAGTTTCGGGTCAGGCAATCAGCCCCAGCATTTT. Its protein is CASSFGSGNQPQHF.

The rearrangement joins TRBV20-1 to TRBJ2-2, with TRBD1 as a possible D gene (5 bases). Trimming took off 3 bases at V and 2 bases at J, with 13 bases between the two ends. CDR1 and CDR2 from the germline V gene are DFQATT and SNEGSKA (reference sequence). This CDR3 has 15 amino acids. DNA for the CDR3: TGCAGTGCTAGGGCCGGAGACAGCAACACCGGGGAGCTGTTTTTT. Residues: CSARAGDSNTGELFF.

A note on this clonotype: Given a much more abundant clone one base away, this may be a read error. The CDR3 does not end in the conserved phenylalanine or tryptophan, so this is likely a read error. The chain is built from TRBV27 and TRBJ2-7; TRBD2 matches at 13 bases. Germline assignment: CDR1 MNHEY and CDR2 SMNVEV (reference sequence). CDR3 length equals 17 residues. V was pared by 3 bases and J by 0 bases, with 5 bases of the junction left unmatched. This CDR3 is CASSLTSGGPSSYEQYS. The CDR3 DNA reads TGTGCCAGCAGTTTGACTAGCGGGGGGCCAAGCTCCTACGAGCAGTACTCC.

This clonotype was counted between two and nine times. The rearrangement links TRBV13 to TRBJ1-1; a possible D gene is TRBD1 (5 bases). The length of the CDR3 is 12 residues. Germline V gene data show CDR1 as PRHDT and CDR2 as FYEKMQ (reference sequence). Trimming removed 0 bases from V and 11 bases from J, with 10 bases in between. CDR3 coding DNA: TGTGCCAGCAGCTTAGGGGCAGGGTTTGCTTTCTTT. It encodes CASSLGAGFAFF. The full variable domain, completed using reference TRBV13 and TRBJ1-1, is AAGVIQSPRHLIKEKRETATLKCYPIPRHDTVYWYQQGPGQDPQFLISFYEKMQSDKGSIPDRFSAQQFSDYHSELNMSSLELGDSALYFCASSLGAGFAFFGQGTRLTVV.

This chain links TRBV9 with TRBJ2-2; D unclear. The CDR3 spans 15 residues. Looked up from germline, CDR1 is SGDLS and CDR2 is YYNGEE. The germline V and J ends were trimmed by 0 bases and 7 bases, with 13 bases remaining between them. The CDR3 DNA follows: TGTGCCAGCAGCGTAGAATCCCGGGTCGGCGGGGAGCTGTTTTTT. Its translation: CASSVESRVGGELFF.

The chain recombines TRBV6-5 with TRBJ2-2; D not certain. Germline V lookup: CDR1 MNHEY, CDR2 SVGAGI. V dropped 4 bases and J dropped 4 bases, with 10 bases sitting between them. The CDR3 runs 14 residues. The CDR3 sequence is CASSSERSTGELFF. In nucleotides, the CDR3 is TGTGCCAGCAGTTCCGAACGCAGCACCGGGGAGCTGTTTTTT.

This clonotype was counted many times. The chain has TRBV27 and TRBJ2-3, with D perhaps matching TRBD2 (6 bases). Germline CDR1 is MNHEY and CDR2 is SMNVEV (reference sequence). This CDR3 comprises 16 residues. Deletions cut 4 bases from V and 4 bases from J, with 18 bases between. CDR3 sequence reads: CASSSSWRGVSDTQYF. The CDR3 DNA reads as TGTGCCAGCAGTTCCTCGTGGCGCGGGGTTTCAGATACGCAGTATTTT.

The J gene is TRBJ2-2, the V gene TRBV5-4; tentatively, D is TRBD2 (7 bases). Germline CDR1 reads SGHNT; CDR2 reads YYREEE (reference sequence). Trimming removed 4 bases at V and 3 bases at J, with 13 bases between. The CDR3 has 15 amino acids. Here the CDR3 reads CASSSGTKHTGELFF. The DNA for the CDR3 is TGTGCCAGCAGCAGCGGGACAAAGCACACCGGGGAGCTGTTTTTT.

This clonotype was observed a handful of times. V gene TRBV29-1 combines with J gene TRBJ1-1; the match to TRBD1 covers 8 bases. J lost 5 bases, V lost 3 bases, and 2 bases had no gene match. CDR3 length: 12 residues. Germline lookup yields CDR1 SQVTM and CDR2 ANQGSEA. The CDR3: CSVETGETEAFF. For the CDR3, the DNA is TGCAGCGTTGAGACAGGGGAAACTGAAGCTTTCTTT. The whole variable domain, remainder taken from reference TRBV29-1 and TRBJ1-1, is SAVISQKPSRDICQRGTSLTIQCQVDSQVTMMFWYRQQPGQSLTLIATANQGSEATYESGFVIDKFPISRPNLTFSTLTVSNMSPEDSSIYLCSVETGETEAFFGQGTRLTVV.

The rearrangement uses TRBV11-2 and TRBJ1-1; D possibly corresponds to TRBD1 (6 bases). V shed 5 bases and J shed 5 bases, with 18 bases lying between them. From germline, CDR1 is SGHAT and CDR2 FQNNGV. This CDR3 contains 15 residues. The CDR3 DNA reads as TGTGCCAGCAGCCCGAGCTCAGGGGTGAGAACTGAAGCTTTCTTT. Protein product: CASSPSSGVRTEAFF.

This clonotype has only a few counts. The chain carries TRBV6-5 and TRBJ1-5; 8 bases agree with TRBD1. V was pared by 0 bases and J by 6 bases, with 1 base of the junction left unmatched. The CDR3 runs to 14 residues. Germline CDR1 is MNHEY and CDR2 is SVGAGI. This CDR3 reads CASSYSQGAQPQHF. The DNA of the CDR3 is TGTGCCAGCAGTTACTCGCAGGGGGCTCAGCCCCAGCATTTT.

V usage is TRBV2 and J usage is TRBJ2-4; 8 bases align to TRBD2. The germline CDR1 and CDR2 sequences are SNHLY and FYNNEI. V shed 6 bases and J 5 bases; nucleotides not matched to a gene: 6. CDR3 length: 14 amino acids. CDR3 sequence: CASSPEAGENIQYF. For the CDR3, the DNA is TGTGCCAGCAGCCCTGAAGCGGGAGAAAACATTCAGTACTTC.

This clonotype came up a few times. J is TRBJ2-7 and V is TRBV5-6, with D tentatively TRBD1 (6 bases). Trimming removed 3 bases from V and 3 bases from J, with 16 bases in between. Per the germline V gene, CDR1 is SGHDT and CDR2 is YYEEEE. This CDR3 has 15 amino acids. The CDR3 DNA follows: TGTGCCAGCAGCTCGCCCGGGACACAAATCTACGAGCAGTACTTC. Encoded protein: CASSSPGTQIYEQYF.